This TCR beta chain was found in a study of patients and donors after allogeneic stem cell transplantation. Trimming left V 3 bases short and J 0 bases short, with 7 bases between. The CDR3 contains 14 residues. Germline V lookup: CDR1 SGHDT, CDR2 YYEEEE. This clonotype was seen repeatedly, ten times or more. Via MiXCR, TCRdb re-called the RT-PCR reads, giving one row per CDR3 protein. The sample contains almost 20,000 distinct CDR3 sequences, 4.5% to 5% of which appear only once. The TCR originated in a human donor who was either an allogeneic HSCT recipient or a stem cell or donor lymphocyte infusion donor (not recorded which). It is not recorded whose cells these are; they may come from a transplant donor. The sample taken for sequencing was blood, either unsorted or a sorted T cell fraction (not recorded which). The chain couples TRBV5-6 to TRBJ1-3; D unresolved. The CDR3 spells CASSSLSSGNTIYF. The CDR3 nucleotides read TGTGCCAGCAGCTCGCTGAGCTCTGGAAACACCATATATTTT.